This T cell receptor beta chain was recorded in a study of cytotoxic CD8 clonotypes in ibrutinib-treated CLL (dated by TCRdb to the early 2020s). In terms of the full investigation: The cohort included about 15 treatment-naive and 11 relapsed/refractory patients; around 18 were IGHV unmutated. Partial responses were observed in approximately 24 patients and complete responses in 2; after a median follow-up of about 69 months, remission was maintained in around 14 patients and progression was observed in about twelve. Samples at response were collected after a median of about 12 months of treatment, with a range of roughly 6 to 40 months. On average, each sample had about 250,000 productive templates and more than 75,000 productive rearrangements. Longitudinal samples were available for about 30% of the 86 trial participants. Cryopreserved peripheral blood mononuclear cells were collected at three points: before therapy, at response, and at either sustained remission or disease progression. Patients were still on ibrutinib when every remission and progressive disease sample was collected. Study-level results and caveats: Public clonotypes were found to be uncommon and were observed to contract or remain stable during treatment; the increase in clonality was shown to reflect expansion of private clonotypes at ibrutinib response. Clonality rose at ibrutinib response, remained stable during sustained remission, and dropped back toward baseline at progression. Baseline clonality exceeded that of age-matched healthy donors and correlated strongly with circulating CD8+ T-cell counts. Sustained-remission and progressing patients did not have matched sampling times, and lymph node repertoires were not examined.

A MiSeq instrument was used for deep resolution sequencing, which targeted depths ranging from 1 in 1 million up to 1 in 200,000 T cells, with coverage averaging 10x for each clonotype. The immunoSEQ hsTCRB Kit was used to generate TCR beta libraries. The authors' pipeline ran thus. Data were analyzed with ImmunoSEQ Data Assistant and ImmunoSEQ Analyzer, with V, D and J genes assigned per IMGT definitions. Clonality was computed as one minus normalized Shannon entropy of productive rearrangement frequencies, ranging from 0 to 1. Only overrepresented clonotypes making up at least 0.05% of each patient's repertoire were included in the public clonotype analysis. More than ten repertoires from age-matched healthy donors, obtained from immuneACCESS, served as clonality controls. TCRdb's version of the immuneACCESS table is confined to in-frame rearrangements and falls short of the full clone set. An unresolved V gene accounts for under half of the shortfall where checked; the remainder is of unknown origin. That table furnishes V, J and clone size, whereas the DNA furnished D and trimming. This sample is represented by under 200,000 clones; 81% of them were singletons. The top ten constitute roughly 2% of the sample.

Per the germline V gene, SGHDT is the CDR1 and YYEEEE is the CDR2. The junction carries 10 bases between V and J, which are trimmed by 0 bases and 3 bases respectively. Measured from the cysteine to the phenylalanine, the CDR3 is 14 residues long. The entry retains the CDR3 DNA only, 42 bases that are in frame from base 1. For this clone: What this receptor recognizes is not known. Within one base of it there is no much larger clone, and no base qualities were kept.

This specimen's time point label, interpreted: approximately eleven months on ibrutinib. For TCR beta library preparation, approximately 2.2 micrograms of genomic DNA were isolated from cryopreserved PBMCs. Longitudinal blood samples from CLL patients receiving ibrutinib monotherapy were subjected to high-throughput TCR beta sequencing. Patients were enrolled in a phase 2 open-label single-center ibrutinib monotherapy trial. Source: PBMCs, taken after 12 months of ibrutinib treatment. This receptor was taken from a human donor with chronic lymphocytic leukemia. Recombination connected TRBV5-6 to TRBJ2-7; TRBD1 might be the D gene, on 5 matching bases. The encoded CDR3 is CASSLGQGDYEQYF. The DNA sequence is TGTGCCAGCAGCTTGGGGCAGGGCGACTACGAGCAGTACTTC.